These T cell receptor beta chains were read from a single sample in a study of blood T cells in healthy people across ages. TCRdb itself ran the 5' RACE reads through MiXCR, one entry per CDR3 protein. Of 550,000 to 750,000 distinct CDR3 sequences in the sample, under 25% are singletons; the top ten hold roughly 3.6%. The material sequenced was blood. All receptors derive from an older man in good health. Each CDR3 is given with its conserved first and last residue. The order of the fields is J gene, D gene, clone size, V gene, CDR3 length, CDR3 protein, CDR3 DNA. A D gene is named only where the DNA matches it firmly. Expanded clones get a size class; other rows say once, few or many, or leave the size out.

TRBJ2-1 | . | . | TRBV12-3/TRBV12-4 | 17 | CASYTSGRGLVGNEQFF | TGTGCCAGCTATACTTCGGGGCGGGGCTTAGTAGGCAATGAGCAGTTCTTC
TRBJ2-6 | . | . | TRBV28 | 15 | CASSHGGSGANVLTF | TGTGCCAGCTCCCACGGAGGGTCTGGGGCCAACGTCCTGACTTTC
TRBJ2-3 | . | few | TRBV29-1 | 14 | CSVVSGASTDTQYF | TGCAGCGTTGTCTCAGGGGCGAGCACAGATACGCAGTATTTT
TRBJ2-5 | . | many | TRBV6-1 | 12 | CASSLLLETQYF | TGTGCCAGCAGTCTCCTTTTGGAGACCCAGTACTTC
TRBJ2-2 | . | . | TRBV2 | 14 | CASKVESNTGELFF | TGTGCCAGCAAGGTGGAGTCGAACACCGGGGAGCTGTTTTTT
TRBJ1-5 | . | . | TRBV6-6 | 16 | CASSSNDRDGDQPQHF | TGTGCCAGCAGTTCGAACGACCGGGACGGGGATCAGCCCCAGCATTTT
TRBJ1-4 | TRBD1 | . | TRBV28 | 13 | CASRGQINAKLFF | TGTGCCAGCAGGGGACAGATTAATGCAAAACTGTTTTTT
TRBJ2-1 | TRBD2 | few | TRBV9 | 17 | CASSDRLAGGTWNEQFF | TGTGCCAGCAGCGACAGACTAGCGGGAGGGACTTGGAATGAGCAGTTCTTC
TRBJ2-7 | TRBD1 | . | TRBV9 | 15 | CASSAPDRGFYEQYF | TGTGCCAGCAGCGCCCCGGACAGGGGATTCTACGAGCAGTACTTC
TRBJ2-1 | TRBD2 | many | TRBV6-5 | 16 | CASSFSGTSRYNEQFF | TGTGCCAGCAGTTTCTCCGGGACTAGCAGGTACAATGAGCAGTTCTTC
TRBJ2-7 | . | . | TRBV5-1 | 16 | CASSVGPGDSPYEQYF | TGCGCCAGCAGCGTGGGCCCCGGGGACTCCCCTTACGAGCAGTACTTC
TRBJ2-2 | . | . | TRBV6-2/TRBV6-3 | 16 | CASSPWGESGTGELFF | TGTGCCAGCAGTCCTTGGGGGGAGTCGGGCACCGGGGAGCTGTTTTTT
TRBJ1-2 | TRBD1 | . | TRBV7-2 | 15 | CASSPGNRGNYGYTF | TGTGCCAGCAGCCCGGGGAACAGGGGAAACTATGGCTACACCTTC
TRBJ2-5 | . | . | TRBV28 | 15 | CASSLPDAGLETQYF | TGTGCCAGCAGTTTACCGGACGCGGGATTGGAGACCCAGTACTTC
TRBJ2-4 | . | few | TRBV5-6 | 13 | CASSLLSRDIQYF | TGTGCCAGCAGCCTCCTCTCGCGGGACATTCAGTACTTC
TRBJ2-2 | . | many | TRBV7-2 | 13 | CASSAPPTGELFF | TGTGCCAGCAGCGCCCCGCCGACCGGGGAGCTGTTTTTT
TRBJ1-4 | . | few | TRBV18 | 14 | CASSPPAVGEKLFF | TGTGCCAGCTCACCACCGGCAGTAGGGGAAAAACTGTTTTTT
TRBJ2-3 | . | . | TRBV15 | 14 | CATSRDPSTDTQYF | TGTGCCACCAGCAGAGATCCAAGCACAGATACGCAGTATTTT
TRBJ2-7 | TRBD2 | many | TRBV20-1 | 14 | CSARGWEGLHEQYF | TGCAGTGCTAGAGGGTGGGAGGGCCTTCACGAGCAGTACTTC
TRBJ2-1 | . | few | TRBV7-3 | 15 | CASSLRSSQGNEQFF | TGTGCCAGCAGCTTGCGGTCCTCCCAGGGCAATGAGCAGTTCTTC
TRBJ1-2 | . | . | TRBV5-1 | 14 | CASSFEGQDYGYTF | TGCGCCAGCAGCTTCGAGGGTCAGGACTATGGCTACACCTTC
TRBJ1-1 | . | few | TRBV12-3/TRBV12-4 | 12 | CASSFTATEAFF | TGTGCCAGCAGTTTTACAGCGACTGAAGCTTTCTTT
TRBJ1-5 | TRBD1 | . | TRBV20-1 | 14 | CSARDSRGLQPQHF | TGCAGTGCTAGAGATTCGAGGGGGCTCCAGCCCCAGCATTTT
TRBJ2-1 | . | . | TRBV20-1 | 11 | CSANFRSEQFF | TGCAGTGCTAACTTCCGATCCGAGCAGTTCTTC
TRBJ2-1 | TRBD2 | many | TRBV7-8 | 19 | CASSLSGLAGIRLGNEQFF | TGTGCCAGCAGCTTATCGGGACTAGCGGGAATTCGGCTCGGGAATGAGCAGTTCTTC
TRBJ1-1 | TRBD1 | . | TRBV5-1 | 14 | CASSLQGGNTEAFF | TGCGCCAGCAGCTTACAGGGGGGGAACACTGAAGCTTTCTTT
TRBJ2-7 | TRBD2 | . | TRBV29-1 | 15 | CSVEGPSAGVGEQYF | TGCAGCGTTGAAGGCCCCTCAGCGGGAGTGGGTGAGCAGTACTTC
TRBJ1-6 | . | few | TRBV6-6 | 16 | CASSLRAPGGNSPLHF | TGTGCCAGCAGTCTCCGGGCCCCGGGAGGTAATTCACCCCTCCACTTT
TRBJ2-3 | . | few | TRBV20-1 | 15 | CSARDSPVPADTQYF | TGCAGTGCTAGAGATAGTCCAGTTCCTGCAGATACGCAGTATTTT
TRBJ2-3 | . | . | TRBV7-9 | 14 | CASSSHRETDTQYF | TGTGCCAGCAGCTCCCACAGGGAAACAGATACGCAGTATTTT
TRBJ1-2 | . | many | TRBV12-3/TRBV12-4 | 15 | CASSLAGPSNYGYTF | TGTGCCAGCAGTTTAGCCGGACCCTCTAACTATGGCTACACCTTC
TRBJ2-3 | TRBD2 | few | TRBV12-3/TRBV12-4 | 15 | CASSLQAGVRDTQYF | TGTGCCAGCAGTTTACAAGCGGGAGTCAGGGATACGCAGTATTTT
TRBJ2-5 | . | . | TRBV6-2/TRBV6-3 | 15 | CASGLVLLPQETQYF | TGTGCCAGCGGACTGGTGTTGCTCCCCCAAGAGACCCAGTACTTC
TRBJ2-1 | . | . | TRBV7-2 | 13 | CASSLLEIGEQFF | TGTGCCAGCAGCTTACTAGAGATAGGGGAACAGTTCTTC
TRBJ1-1 | . | few | TRBV7-2 | 16 | CASSLAPFGQNTEAFF | TGTGCCAGCAGCTTAGCCCCCTTCGGACAGAACACTGAAGCTTTCTTT
TRBJ2-1 | TRBD2 | . | TRBV24-1 | 17 | CATSESGLAGRDNEQFF | TGTGCCACCAGTGAATCGGGACTAGCGGGACGCGACAATGAGCAGTTCTTC
TRBJ2-1 | TRBD1 | few | TRBV4-1 | 18 | CASSQDQGARTSYNEQFF | TGCGCCAGCAGCCAAGATCAGGGGGCTAGGACCTCCTACAATGAGCAGTTCTTC
TRBJ1-3 | TRBD1 | . | TRBV28 | 15 | CASRGTGSLGNTIYF | TGTGCCAGCAGAGGGACAGGGTCTTTAGGAAACACCATATATTTT
TRBJ2-7 | TRBD2 | . | TRBV6-2/TRBV6-3 | 19 | CASSYPTGTSGRAFYEQYF | TGTGCCAGCAGTTACCCAACCGGGACTAGCGGGAGGGCCTTCTACGAGCAGTACTTC
TRBJ2-3 | TRBD1 | few | TRBV20-1 | 14 | CSANKDRGTDTQYF | TGCAGTGCTAATAAAGACAGGGGCACAGATACGCAGTATTTT
TRBJ1-4 | TRBD1 | few | TRBV5-1 | 16 | CASSRGQGADKEKLFF | TGCGCCAGCAGCAGAGGACAGGGGGCGGATAAGGAAAAACTGTTTTTT
TRBJ2-7 | TRBD2 | . | TRBV9 | 13 | CASSVSGSYEQYF | TGTGCCAGCAGCGTTAGCGGGTCCTACGAGCAGTACTTC
TRBJ2-3 | TRBD2 | many | TRBV29-1 | 14 | CSVVLSGRMDTQYF | TGCAGCGTTGTCCTTAGCGGGAGGATGGATACGCAGTATTTT
TRBJ2-4 | . | . | TRBV7-9 | 16 | CASSLVTGLAKNIQYF | TGTGCCAGCAGCTTAGTTACAGGGCTAGCCAAAAACATTCAGTACTTC
TRBJ2-7 | . | few | TRBV5-5 | 13 | CASSLVPRDEQYF | TGTGCCAGCAGCTTGGTCCCCCGGGACGAGCAGTACTTC
TRBJ2-4 | . | few | TRBV9 | 16 | CASSANDMGGGDIQYF | TGTGCCAGCAGCGCCAACGACATGGGGGGTGGAGACATTCAGTACTTC